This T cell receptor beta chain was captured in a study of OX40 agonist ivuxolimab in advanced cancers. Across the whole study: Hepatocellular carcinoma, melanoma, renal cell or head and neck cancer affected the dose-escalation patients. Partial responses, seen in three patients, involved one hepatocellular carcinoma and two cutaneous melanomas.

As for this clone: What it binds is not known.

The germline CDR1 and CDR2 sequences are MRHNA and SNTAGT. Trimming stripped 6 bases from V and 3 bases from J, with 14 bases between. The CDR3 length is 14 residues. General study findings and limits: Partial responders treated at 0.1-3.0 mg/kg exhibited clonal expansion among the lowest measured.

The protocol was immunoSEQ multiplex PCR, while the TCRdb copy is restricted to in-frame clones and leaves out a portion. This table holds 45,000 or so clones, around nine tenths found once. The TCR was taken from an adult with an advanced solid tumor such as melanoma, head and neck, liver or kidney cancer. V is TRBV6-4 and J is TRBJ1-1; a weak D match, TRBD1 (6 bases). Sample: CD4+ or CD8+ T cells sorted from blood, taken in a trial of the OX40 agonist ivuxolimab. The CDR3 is CASRSTGEDTEAFF. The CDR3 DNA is TGTGCCAGCAGATCGACAGGCGAAGACACTGAAGCTTTCTTT.